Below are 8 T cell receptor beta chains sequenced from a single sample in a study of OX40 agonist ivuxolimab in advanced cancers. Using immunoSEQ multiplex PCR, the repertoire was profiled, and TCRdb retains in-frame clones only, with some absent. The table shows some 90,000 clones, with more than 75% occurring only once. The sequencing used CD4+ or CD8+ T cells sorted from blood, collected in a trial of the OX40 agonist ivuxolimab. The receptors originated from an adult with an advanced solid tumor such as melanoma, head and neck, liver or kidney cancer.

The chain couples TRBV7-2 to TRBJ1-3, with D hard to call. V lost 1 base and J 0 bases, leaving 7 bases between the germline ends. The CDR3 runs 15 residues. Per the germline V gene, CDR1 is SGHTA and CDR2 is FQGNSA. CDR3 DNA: TGTGCCAGCAGCTTAGTACGCAGCTCTGGAAACACCATATATTTT. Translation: CASSLVRSSGNTIYF.

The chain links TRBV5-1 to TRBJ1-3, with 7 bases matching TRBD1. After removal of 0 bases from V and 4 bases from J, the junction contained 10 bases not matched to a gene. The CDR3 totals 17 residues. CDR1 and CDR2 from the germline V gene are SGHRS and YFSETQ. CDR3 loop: CASSLAPTGSGGNTIYF. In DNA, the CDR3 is TGCGCCAGCAGCTTGGCCCCGACAGGGAGCGGAGGAAACACCATATATTTT. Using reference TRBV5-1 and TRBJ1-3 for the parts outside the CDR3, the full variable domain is KAGVTQTPRYLIKTRGQQVTLSCSPISGHRSVSWYQQTPGQGLQFLFEYFSETQRNKGNFPGRFSGRQFSNSRSEMNVSTLELGDSALYLCASSLAPTGSGGNTIYFGEGSWLTVV.

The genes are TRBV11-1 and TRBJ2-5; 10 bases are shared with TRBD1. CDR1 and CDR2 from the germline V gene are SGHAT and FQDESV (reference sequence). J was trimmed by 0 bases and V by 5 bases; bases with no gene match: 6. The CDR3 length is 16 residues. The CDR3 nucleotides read TGTGCCAGCAGCACCCGACAGGGGGCGAACCAAGAGACCCAGTACTTC. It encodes CASSTRQGANQETQYF.

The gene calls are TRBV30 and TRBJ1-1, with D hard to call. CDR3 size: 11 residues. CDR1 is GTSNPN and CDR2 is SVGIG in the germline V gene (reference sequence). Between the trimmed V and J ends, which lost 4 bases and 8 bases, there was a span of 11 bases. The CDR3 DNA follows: TGTGCCTGGACCTTCGTGGGGGAAGCTTTCTTT. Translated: CAWTFVGEAFF.

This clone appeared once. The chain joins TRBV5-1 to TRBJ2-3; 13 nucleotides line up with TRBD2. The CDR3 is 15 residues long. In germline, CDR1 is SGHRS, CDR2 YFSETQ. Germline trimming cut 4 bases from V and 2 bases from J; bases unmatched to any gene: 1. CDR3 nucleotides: TGCGCCAGCAGCACTAGCGGGAGGGACACAGATACGCAGTATTTT. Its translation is CASSTSGRDTDTQYF.

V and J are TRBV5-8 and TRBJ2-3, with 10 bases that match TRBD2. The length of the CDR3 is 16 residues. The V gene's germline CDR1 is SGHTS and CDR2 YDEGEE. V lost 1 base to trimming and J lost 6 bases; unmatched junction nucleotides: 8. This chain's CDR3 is CASSLIGSGRSDTQYF. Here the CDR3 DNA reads TGTGCCAGCAGCTTGATAGGTAGCGGGAGGTCCGATACGCAGTATTTT.

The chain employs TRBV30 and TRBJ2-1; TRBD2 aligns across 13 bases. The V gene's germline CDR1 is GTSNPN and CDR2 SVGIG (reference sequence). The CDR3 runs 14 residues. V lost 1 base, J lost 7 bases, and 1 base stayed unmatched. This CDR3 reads CAWSGLAGGNEQFF. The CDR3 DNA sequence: TGTGCCTGGAGTGGACTAGCGGGAGGAAATGAGCAGTTCTTC.

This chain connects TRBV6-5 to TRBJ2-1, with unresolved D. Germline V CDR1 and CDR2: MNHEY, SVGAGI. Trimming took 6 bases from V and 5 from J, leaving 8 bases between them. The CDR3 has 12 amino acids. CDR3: CASSHTHNEQFF. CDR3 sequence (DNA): TGTGCCAGCAGCCACACCCACAATGAGCAGTTCTTC.